This is a list of T cell receptor beta chains from one sample in a study of OX40 agonist ivuxolimab in advanced cancers. The repertoire was sequenced with immunoSEQ multiplex PCR; TCRdb's copy has only in-frame clones and lacks some. The repertoire holds about 150,000 clones, 94% seen once, with just over 0.3% in the top ten. Source: CD4+ or CD8+ T cells sorted from blood, taken in a trial of the OX40 agonist ivuxolimab. Receptors originate from an adult with an advanced solid tumor such as melanoma, head and neck, liver or kidney cancer. Both conserved end residues are part of each CDR3. A D gene is named only where the DNA matches it firmly. A row's size may be missing; if present it is once, few, many or a size class.

TGCAGTGCCGAGATCCAAGAGACCCAGTACTTC | CSAEIQETQYF | TRBJ2-5 | . | . | TRBV20-1
TGCGCCAGCAGCTTGGATGGGGGGTATGCAGATACGCAGTATTTT | CASSLDGGYADTQYF | TRBJ2-3 | . | . | TRBV5-1
TGTGCCAGCAGGAGAGACCGGGACAATCAGCCCCAGCATTTT | CASRRDRDNQPQHF | TRBJ1-5 | . | . | TRBV2
TGTGCCAGCTCACTCCAAGGGACAGGGGATACCGAGCAGTACTTC | CASSLQGTGDTEQYF | TRBJ2-7 | . | TRBD1 | TRBV18
TGTGCCAGCAGCTCTTCCCCGGGACAGGGCGCTAACATTCAGTACTTC | CASSSSPGQGANIQYF | TRBJ2-4 | once | TRBD1 | TRBV7-3
TGTGCCAGCTGGACTTCGGGGTTGCCTGAAGCTTTCTTT | CASWTSGLPEAFF | TRBJ1-1 | . | . | TRBV27
TGCGCCAGCAGCTTTACCGGGACAGGGAAGGTCTACTTC | CASSFTGTGKVYF | TRBJ2-7 | . | TRBD1 | TRBV10-1
TGTGCCAGCAACCTTCTTGGGGGGCACAGTAAAGATACGCAGTATTTT | CASNLLGGHSKDTQYF | TRBJ2-3 | . | . | TRBV11-2
TGTGCCAGCAGCTCCCGCTTCTTAGCTCGGGGGGGCCCTGATACGCAGTATTTT | CASSSRFLARGGPDTQYF | TRBJ2-3 | . | TRBD2 | TRBV7-2
TGTGCCAGCAGCCTTGGGAGGGAGGCCTACGAGCAGTACTTC | CASSLGREAYEQYF | TRBJ2-7 | . | TRBD2 | TRBV28
TGTGCTAGCAGCTCCCGTCACGGGGACTACGAGCAGTACTTC | CASSSRHGDYEQYF | TRBJ2-7 | . | . | TRBV7-7
TGTGCCAGCAGTTTCATCGGGGGACGAGGACAAGAGACCCAGTACTTC | CASSFIGGRGQETQYF | TRBJ2-5 | . | . | TRBV27
TGTGCCAGCAGCTTAGGCAGCGTTGGTGATCAGCCCCAGCATTTT | CASSLGSVGDQPQHF | TRBJ1-5 | . | . | TRBV5-8
TGTGCCAGCAGCTTTAGGTTTCCGGGACAGGGTATCCACGAGCAGTACTTC | CASSFRFPGQGIHEQYF | TRBJ2-7 | . | . | TRBV12-1
TGCGCCAGCAGATCCTTGGGGGGGACAGGTTACTCTGGGGCCAACGTCCTGACTTTC | CASRSLGGTGYSGANVLTF | TRBJ2-6 | once | . | TRBV5-1
TGTGCCAGCAGGGACTCCTTGGAAGAGCAGTACTTC | CASRDSLEEQYF | TRBJ2-7 | . | . | TRBV28
TGTGCCAGCCTGTACCTGTTGAACACTGAAGCTTTCTTT | CASLYLLNTEAFF | TRBJ1-1 | . | . | TRBV2
TGCGCCAGCAGGGTACGGGGGGGGGATGTCGATGGCTACACCTTC | CASRVRGGDVDGYTF | TRBJ1-2 | . | . | TRBV10-2
TGTGCCTGGAGCCGGACCTCCTATGGCTACACCTTC | CAWSRTSYGYTF | TRBJ1-2 | . | . | TRBV30
TGCGCCAGCAGTCACAGGGATAGGTTGAACACTGAAGCTTTCTTT | CASSHRDRLNTEAFF | TRBJ1-1 | . | . | TRBV23-1
TGTGCCAGCAGCGTGGGACAGGGGGGCGAAAAACTGTTTTTT | CASSVGQGGEKLFF | TRBJ1-4 | . | TRBD1 | TRBV9
TGTGCCAGCAGTTCCACCGACAGTTATAGCAATCAGCCCCAGCATTTT | CASSSTDSYSNQPQHF | TRBJ1-5 | . | . | TRBV5-4
TGTGCCAGCAGCTTGTACAGGGCCGTGCGCGGCGGGGAGCTGTTTTTT | CASSLYRAVRGGELFF | TRBJ2-2 | . | . | TRBV28
TGTGCCAGCAGCTCCCGAGACAGACCAAAGTACTTC | CASSSRDRPKYF | TRBJ2-5 | . | . | TRBV9
TGTGCCAGCAGCCACACCGGGGACGGCACAGATACGCAGTATTTT | CASSHTGDGTDTQYF | TRBJ2-3 | . | . | TRBV11-3
TGTGCCAGCAGCTTACAGAACTATGGCTACACCTTC | CASSLQNYGYTF | TRBJ1-2 | . | . | TRBV13
TGTGCCAGCAGCCCCCTTCCGGGATCAGAGACCCAGTACTTC | CASSPLPGSETQYF | TRBJ2-5 | . | . | TRBV11-2
TGCGCCAGCAGCCACACAGGGGTAACAGGAAACACCATATATTTT | CASSHTGVTGNTIYF | TRBJ1-3 | . | TRBD1 | TRBV4-1
TGTGCCAGCAGTGACCAAAACAGGGCTCAAGAGACCCAGTACTTC | CASSDQNRAQETQYF | TRBJ2-5 | . | . | TRBV25-1
TGTGCCAGCAGTCTAGTCTCCGGCACTGAAGCTTTCTTT | CASSLVSGTEAFF | TRBJ1-1 | . | . | TRBV6-5
TGTGCCAGCGCCGCGCGGGACGCGAATGAAAAACTGTTTTTT | CASAARDANEKLFF | TRBJ1-4 | . | . | TRBV7-9
TGTGCCAGCAGTTTTAAGGGGTATGGCTACACCTTC | CASSFKGYGYTF | TRBJ1-2 | few | . | TRBV28
TGTGCCAGCGGGACAGGGGTGAGTAGCACTGAAGCTTTCTTT | CASGTGVSSTEAFF | TRBJ1-1 | . | TRBD1 | TRBV9
TGTGCCAGCAGTCCAGGGGGCAGGGGCTACGAGCAGTACTTC | CASSPGGRGYEQYF | TRBJ2-7 | . | TRBD1 | TRBV7-9
TGTGCCAGCAGTTTCGGGGGGAGCTCTCAAAAACTGTTTTTT | CASSFGGSSQKLFF | TRBJ1-4 | . | . | TRBV28
TGTGCCCCACGACACACTGAAGCTTTCTTT | CAPRHTEAFF | TRBJ1-1 | . | . | TRBV7-5
TGTGCCAGTAGCCCATCCTCCTACTTTGGGGGTCAGCCCCAGCATTTT | CASSPSSYFGGQPQHF | TRBJ1-5 | . | . | TRBV19
TGTGCCAGCAGCAGTGGACTAGCGGGTTTATTAGTCACAGATACGCAGTATTTT | CASSSGLAGLLVTDTQYF | TRBJ2-3 | . | TRBD2 | TRBV7-6
TGTGCCAGCAGTCGAGGGACAGGGTGGAGCTACACCTTC | CASSRGTGWSYTF | TRBJ1-2 | . | TRBD1 | TRBV6-6
TGTGCCAGCAGCTTAGTTTCGTGGGGCTACACCTTC | CASSLVSWGYTF | TRBJ1-2 | few | . | TRBV7-9